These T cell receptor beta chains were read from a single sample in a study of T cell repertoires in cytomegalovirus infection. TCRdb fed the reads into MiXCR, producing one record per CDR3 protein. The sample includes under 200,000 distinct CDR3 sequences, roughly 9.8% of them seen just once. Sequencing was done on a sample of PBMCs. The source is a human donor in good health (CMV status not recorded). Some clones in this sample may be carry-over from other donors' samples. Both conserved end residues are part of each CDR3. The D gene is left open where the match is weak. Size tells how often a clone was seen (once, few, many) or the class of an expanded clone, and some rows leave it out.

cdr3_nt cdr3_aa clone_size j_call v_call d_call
TGTGCCAGCAGTCGCGGATTGGACAGCGCGAACACCGGGGAGCTGTTTTTT CASSRGLDSANTGELFF many TRBJ2-2 TRBV12-3/TRBV12-4 -
TGTGCCAGCAGCCCGACGGGCCAAGGGAACCCCTACGAGCAGTACTTC CASSPTGQGNPYEQYF - TRBJ2-7 TRBV3-1 -
TGTGCCTGGAGTATCTCAACCAGAGAATACACTGAAGCTTTCTTT CAWSISTREYTEAFF few TRBJ1-1 TRBV30 -
TGTGCCAGCGGCTCGGGACAGGTCCTCTCTGGGGCCAACGTCCTGACTTTC CASGSGQVLSGANVLTF - TRBJ2-6 TRBV27 TRBD1
TGTGCCAGCAGTTTAGTGAAGGGGACTAGTTCCGGGGAGCTGTTTTTT CASSLVKGTSSGELFF many TRBJ2-2 TRBV28 TRBD2
TGTGCCAGCAGCGTTACGACTAGCGGGAGTCCCCCCGGGGAGCTGTTTTTT CASSVTTSGSPPGELFF few TRBJ2-2 TRBV9 TRBD2
TGTGCCATCAGGGCAGGGTTGAACACTGAAGCTTTCTTT CAIRAGLNTEAFF - TRBJ1-1 TRBV10-3 -
TGTGCCATCAGCGCACAGGGGATCGGCACTGAAGCTTTCTTT CAISAQGIGTEAFF many TRBJ1-1 TRBV10-3 TRBD1
TGCAGCGTTGTGGGGGCAGCGGCGGTCTACAATGAGCAGTTCTTC CSVVGAAAVYNEQFF - TRBJ2-1 TRBV29-1 -
TGTGCCAGCAGCATCGACAGCCTCTCCTACGAGCAGTACTTC CASSIDSLSYEQYF many TRBJ2-7 TRBV7-2 -
TGTGCCAGCAGTCCACCCTCTGGGGCCAACGTCCTGACTTTC CASSPPSGANVLTF many TRBJ2-6 TRBV6-1 -
TGTGCCAGCAGCCAAGACAGGGGTAACTACAATGAGCAGTTCTTC CASSQDRGNYNEQFF - TRBJ2-1 TRBV3-1 -
TGTGCCATCAGACCTGGACTAGCCACAGGGGGCACAGATACGCAGTATTTT CAIRPGLATGGTDTQYF - TRBJ2-3 TRBV10-3 -
TGTGCCAGCAGTCGGTTATTTGGGGAGACCCAGTACTTC CASSRLFGETQYF - TRBJ2-5 TRBV28 -
TGTGCCAGCAGTCTACAAAGGCGCTACGAGCAGTACTTC CASSLQRRYEQYF few TRBJ2-7 TRBV6-5 -
TGTGCCTGGAGTGTGTCTACTCGGACAGGGGGCGCAATGCGGTTACTACGCGAGCAGTACTTC CAWSVSTRTGGAMRLLREQYF - TRBJ2-7 TRBV30 TRBD1
TGTGCCAGCACCAAGATCTCTAGACTCACGAACACCGGGGAGCTGTTTTTT CASTKISRLTNTGELFF many TRBJ2-2 TRBV6-2/TRBV6-3 -
TGTGCCAGCAGCGGGGGGACACCCAATAGCAATCAGCCCCAGCATTTT CASSGGTPNSNQPQHF many TRBJ1-5 TRBV9 -
TGTGCCAGCAGCCACCCGACAGGACTCCAAGAGACCCAGTACTTC CASSHPTGLQETQYF few TRBJ2-5 TRBV3-1 -
TGTGCCAGTAATGCGGGGTTTAACGAGCAGTACTTC CASNAGFNEQYF few TRBJ2-7 TRBV7-9 -
TGTGCCAGCAGCCTTACAGGGAACGAGCAGTACTTC CASSLTGNEQYF many TRBJ2-7 TRBV7-2 -
TGTGCCAGCAGTCAAGGGACAGGGGGCGGCGAGCAGTACTTC CASSQGTGGGEQYF many TRBJ2-7 TRBV27 TRBD1
TGTGCCAGCAGCACCGGACAGGGGGTGAACACTGAAGCTTTCTTT CASSTGQGVNTEAFF many TRBJ1-1 TRBV7-8 TRBD1
TGTGCCAGCAACAAACAGGGGGCGATGAATTCACCCCTCCACTTT CASNKQGAMNSPLHF few TRBJ1-6 TRBV25-1 TRBD1
TGTGCCAGCAGCCTACCCCAAATGGGCCGGGGCAATCAGCCCCAGCATTTT CASSLPQMGRGNQPQHF many TRBJ1-5 TRBV6-2/TRBV6-3 -
TGTGCCAGTAGTATAGAGTGGGACGGAGTTTACGAGCAGTACTTC CASSIEWDGVYEQYF few TRBJ2-7 TRBV19 -
TGTGCCACCAGCCAGGACAGGGCGAACACTGAAGCTTTCTTT CATSQDRANTEAFF - TRBJ1-1 TRBV24-1 TRBD1
TGTGCCAGCAGGCCTGATAGAGCTAACTATGGCTACACCTTC CASRPDRANYGYTF few TRBJ1-2 TRBV6-2/TRBV6-3 -
TGCAGTGCTAGAGAAACAGCGGGAGGGTCAGGGGCCAACGTCCTGACTTTC CSARETAGGSGANVLTF - TRBJ2-6 TRBV20-1 TRBD2
TGTGCCAGCAGTCCTCGGACAGGCGGGCGTGGGGAGCAGTACTTC CASSPRTGGRGEQYF - TRBJ2-7 TRBV28 TRBD1
TGCAGCGCCCAAAAGGGGGCGTCATCCTACGAGCAGTACTTC CSAQKGASSYEQYF few TRBJ2-7 TRBV29-1 TRBD1
TGTGCCAGCAGCCCGTTACGCGGGACTAGCGGGACAGATACGCAGTATTTT CASSPLRGTSGTDTQYF - TRBJ2-3 TRBV5-6 TRBD2
TGTGCCAGCACTCCCGGGGGGGGGCCCGCGGAGACCCAGTACTTC CASTPGGGPAETQYF many TRBJ2-5 TRBV28 TRBD2
TGTGCCAGTGGGACAGTTCGCAATCAGCCCCAGCATTTT CASGTVRNQPQHF few TRBJ1-5 TRBV19 TRBD1
TGTGCCAGCTCACCACAAAAGTTTTCCTACGAGCAGTACTTC CASSPQKFSYEQYF few TRBJ2-7 TRBV18 -
TGTGCCAGCTCGGCTAGTGGGACTGAAGCTTTCTTT CASSASGTEAFF - TRBJ1-1 TRBV18 -
TGTGCCAGCAGGCCTACAACCCCGGGGCCGAAGGCTAATGAAAAACTGTTTTTT CASRPTTPGPKANEKLFF - TRBJ1-4 TRBV28 -
TGTGCCAGCAGTTCCATCCAGGGGGGGACTGAAGCTTTCTTT CASSSIQGGTEAFF - TRBJ1-1 TRBV2 TRBD1
TGCGCCAGCAGTCAATCGGTGGGACAGAGAAGCAATCAGCCCCAGCATTTT CASSQSVGQRSNQPQHF many TRBJ1-5 TRBV23-1 TRBD1
TGCAGCGTTAAGGACGGCGGCATTCAGTACTTC CSVKDGGIQYF many TRBJ2-4 TRBV29-1 -
TGCGCCAGCAGCTTGGGGGACAACTACGAGCAGTACTTC CASSLGDNYEQYF few TRBJ2-7 TRBV5-1 -
TGCAGCGTGGGGGACAGCTCCTACGAGCAGTACTTC CSVGDSSYEQYF few TRBJ2-7 TRBV29-1 TRBD1
TGTGCCAGCAGTGAAGAAGGGAGCGGTATAAATTCACCCCTCCACTTT CASSEEGSGINSPLHF many TRBJ1-6 TRBV2 -
TGCGCCAGCAGCCTGGCCGGGACTAGCGAGAGCGAGCAGTACTTC CASSLAGTSESEQYF few TRBJ2-7 TRBV4-1 TRBD2
TGCAGTGCGCAAGGAAGGTCGGCGGGAGTCACCTACGAGCAGTACTTC CSAQGRSAGVTYEQYF many TRBJ2-7 TRBV20-1 TRBD2
TGTGCCAGTAGAAGAGAGATGGAGGAAGCTTTCTTT CASRREMEEAFF few TRBJ1-1 TRBV19 -
TGTGCCAGCAGCTCCTTACAGGCCTTGAACACTGAAGCTTTCTTT CASSSLQALNTEAFF many TRBJ1-1 TRBV7-3 -
TGTGCCAGCAGCGGGAGTTTAGGGGGTGGAATGAATGAGCAGTTCTTC CASSGSLGGGMNEQFF - TRBJ2-1 TRBV13 -
TGTGCCAGCAGTCTCGATCGGACAGTTCTGTTTTTT CASSLDRTVLFF many TRBJ1-4 TRBV12-3/TRBV12-4 -
TGTGCCACAATAGAAGCTGACTCCTACGAGCAGTACTTC CATIEADSYEQYF - TRBJ2-7 TRBV7-9 -
TGCAGCGTGGAGTTGAGCGGAACAGATACGCAGTATTTT CSVELSGTDTQYF many TRBJ2-3 TRBV29-1 -
TGTGCCAGCAGTTACCGAGCGGGAGGCGACGAGCAGTACTTC CASSYRAGGDEQYF few TRBJ2-7 TRBV6-2/TRBV6-3 TRBD2
TGTGCCAGCAGCTTTTGGCTAGCGGACTCCTACGAGCAGTACTTC CASSFWLADSYEQYF many TRBJ2-7 TRBV28 TRBD2